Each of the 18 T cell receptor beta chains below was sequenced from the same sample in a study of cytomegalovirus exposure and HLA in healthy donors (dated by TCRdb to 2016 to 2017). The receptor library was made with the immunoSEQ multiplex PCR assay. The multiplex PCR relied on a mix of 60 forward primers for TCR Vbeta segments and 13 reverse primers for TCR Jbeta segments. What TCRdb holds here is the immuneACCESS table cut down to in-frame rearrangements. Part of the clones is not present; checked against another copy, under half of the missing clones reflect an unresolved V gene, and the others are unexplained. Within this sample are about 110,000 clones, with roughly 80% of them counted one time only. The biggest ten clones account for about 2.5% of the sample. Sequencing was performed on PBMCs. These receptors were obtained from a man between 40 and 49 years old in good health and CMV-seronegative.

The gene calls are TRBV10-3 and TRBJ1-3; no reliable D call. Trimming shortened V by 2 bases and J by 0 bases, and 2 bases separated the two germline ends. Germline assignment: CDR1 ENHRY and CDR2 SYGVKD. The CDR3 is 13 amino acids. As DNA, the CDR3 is TGTGCCATCAGTGAGCACTCTGGAAACACCATATATTTT. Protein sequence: CAISEHSGNTIYF.

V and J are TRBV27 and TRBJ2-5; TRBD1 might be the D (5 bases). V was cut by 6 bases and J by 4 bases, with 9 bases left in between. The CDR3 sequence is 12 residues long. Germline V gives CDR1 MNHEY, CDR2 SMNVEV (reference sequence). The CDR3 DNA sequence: TGTGCCAGCAGGTCGCAGGGAGAGACCCAGTACTTC. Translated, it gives CASRSQGETQYF.

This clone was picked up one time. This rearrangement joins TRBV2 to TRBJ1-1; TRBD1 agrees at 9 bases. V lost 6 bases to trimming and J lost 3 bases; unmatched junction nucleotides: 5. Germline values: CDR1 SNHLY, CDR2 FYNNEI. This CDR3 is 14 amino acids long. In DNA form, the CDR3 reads TGTGCCAGCAGGGCACAGGGGGCGGACACTGAAGCTTTCTTT. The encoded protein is CASRAQGADTEAFF.

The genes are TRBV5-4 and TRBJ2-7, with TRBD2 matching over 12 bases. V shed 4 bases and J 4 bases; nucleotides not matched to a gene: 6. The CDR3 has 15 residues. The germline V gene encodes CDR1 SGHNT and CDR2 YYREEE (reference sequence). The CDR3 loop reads CASSRTSGGYYEQYF. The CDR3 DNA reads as TGTGCCAGCAGCCGAACTAGCGGGGGGTATTACGAGCAGTACTTC.

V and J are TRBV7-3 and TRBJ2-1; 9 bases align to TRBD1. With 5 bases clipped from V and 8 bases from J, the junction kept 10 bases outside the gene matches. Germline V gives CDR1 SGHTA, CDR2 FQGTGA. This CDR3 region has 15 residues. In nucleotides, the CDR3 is TGTGCCAGCAGCCGGAGTCCGGGACAGGGTGATGAGCAGTTCTTC. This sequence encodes CASSRSPGQGDEQFF.

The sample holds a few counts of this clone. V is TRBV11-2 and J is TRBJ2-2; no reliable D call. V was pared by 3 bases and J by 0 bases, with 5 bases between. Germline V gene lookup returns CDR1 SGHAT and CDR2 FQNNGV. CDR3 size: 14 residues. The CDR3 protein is CASSFSTNTGELFF. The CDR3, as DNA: TGTGCCAGCAGCTTTTCCACGAACACCGGGGAGCTGTTTTTT.

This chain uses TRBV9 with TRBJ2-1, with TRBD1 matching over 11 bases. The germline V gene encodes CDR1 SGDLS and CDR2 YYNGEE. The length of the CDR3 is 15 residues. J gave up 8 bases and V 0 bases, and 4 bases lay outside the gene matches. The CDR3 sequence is CASSVADRGLDEQFF. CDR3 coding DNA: TGTGCCAGCAGCGTAGCGGACAGGGGGCTCGATGAGCAGTTCTTC.

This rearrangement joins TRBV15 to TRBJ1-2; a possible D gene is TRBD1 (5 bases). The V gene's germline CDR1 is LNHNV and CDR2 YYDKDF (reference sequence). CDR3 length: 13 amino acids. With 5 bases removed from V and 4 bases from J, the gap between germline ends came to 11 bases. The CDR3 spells CATSGGSVYGYTF. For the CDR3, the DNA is TGTGCCACCAGCGGGGGGTCCGTCTATGGCTACACCTTC. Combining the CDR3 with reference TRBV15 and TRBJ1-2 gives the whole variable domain DAMVIQNPRYQVTQFGKPVTLSCSQTLNHNVMYWYQQKSSQAPKLLFHYYDKDFNNEADTPDNFQSRRPNTSFCFLDIRSPGLGDTAMYLCATSGGSVYGYTFGSGTRLTVV.

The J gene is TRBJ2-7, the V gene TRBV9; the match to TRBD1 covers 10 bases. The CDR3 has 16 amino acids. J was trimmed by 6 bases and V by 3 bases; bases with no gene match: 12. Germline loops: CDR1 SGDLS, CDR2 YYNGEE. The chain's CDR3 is CASSAIHDRGLGEQYF. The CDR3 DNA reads TGTGCCAGCAGCGCCATCCACGACAGGGGGCTCGGCGAGCAGTACTTC.

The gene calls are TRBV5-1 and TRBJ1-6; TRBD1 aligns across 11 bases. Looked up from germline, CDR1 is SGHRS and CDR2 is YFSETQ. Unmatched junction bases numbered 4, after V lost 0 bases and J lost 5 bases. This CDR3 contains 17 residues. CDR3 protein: CASSLARDRGDNSPLHF. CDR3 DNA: TGCGCCAGCAGCTTGGCCAGGGACAGGGGGGATAATTCACCCCTCCACTTT. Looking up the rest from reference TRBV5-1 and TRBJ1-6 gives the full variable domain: KAGVTQTPRYLIKTRGQQVTLSCSPISGHRSVSWYQQTPGQGLQFLFEYFSETQRNKGNFPGRFSGRQFSNSRSEMNVSTLELGDSALYLCASSLARDRGDNSPLHFGNGTRLTVT.

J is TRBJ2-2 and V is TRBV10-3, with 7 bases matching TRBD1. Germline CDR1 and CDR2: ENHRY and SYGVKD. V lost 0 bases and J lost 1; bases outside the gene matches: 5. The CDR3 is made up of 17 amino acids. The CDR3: CAISESGDRENTGELFF. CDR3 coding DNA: TGTGCCATCAGTGAGTCTGGAGACAGGGAGAACACCGGGGAGCTGTTTTTT.

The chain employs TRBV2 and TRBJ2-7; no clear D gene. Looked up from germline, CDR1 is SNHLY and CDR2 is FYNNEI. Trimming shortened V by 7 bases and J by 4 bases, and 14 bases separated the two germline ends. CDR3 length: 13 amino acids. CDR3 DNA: TGTGCCAGCATCCCCCCCCCGACTTACGAGCAGTACTTC. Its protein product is CASIPPPTYEQYF.

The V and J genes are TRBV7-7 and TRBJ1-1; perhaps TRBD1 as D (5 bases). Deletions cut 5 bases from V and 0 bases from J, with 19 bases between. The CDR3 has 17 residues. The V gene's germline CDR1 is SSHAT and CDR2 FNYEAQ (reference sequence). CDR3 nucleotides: TGTGCCAGCAGCCCGTACCAGGGCGACCATATGAACACTGAAGCTTTCTTT. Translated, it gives CASSPYQGDHMNTEAFF.

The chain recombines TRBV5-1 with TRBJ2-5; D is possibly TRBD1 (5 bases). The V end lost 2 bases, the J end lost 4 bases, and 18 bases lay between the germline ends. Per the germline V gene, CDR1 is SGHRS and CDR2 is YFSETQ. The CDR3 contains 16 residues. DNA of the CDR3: TGCGCCAGCAGCTTTGTGCAGGGCGAAGGGTCAGAGACCCAGTACTTC. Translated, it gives CASSFVQGEGSETQYF.

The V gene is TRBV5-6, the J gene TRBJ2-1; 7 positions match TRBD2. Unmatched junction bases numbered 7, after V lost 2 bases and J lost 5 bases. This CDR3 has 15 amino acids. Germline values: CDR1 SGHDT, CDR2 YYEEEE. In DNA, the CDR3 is TGTGCCAGCAGCTTTTGGGGACTAAGTAACAATGAGCAGTTCTTC. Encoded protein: CASSFWGLSNNEQFF. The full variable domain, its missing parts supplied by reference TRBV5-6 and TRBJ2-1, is DAGVTQSPTHLIKTRGQQVTLRCSPKSGHDTVSWYQQALGQGPQFIFQYYEEEERQRGNFPDRFSGHQFPNYSSELNVNALLLGDSALYLCASSFWGLSNNEQFFGPGTRLTVL.

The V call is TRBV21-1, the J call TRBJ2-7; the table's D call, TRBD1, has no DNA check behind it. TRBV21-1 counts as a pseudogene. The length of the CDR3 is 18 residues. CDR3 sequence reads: CASSKESGERQGIYEQYF. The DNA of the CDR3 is TGTGCCAGCAGCAAAGAATCGGGGGAGAGACAGGGGATCTACGAGCAGTACTTC.

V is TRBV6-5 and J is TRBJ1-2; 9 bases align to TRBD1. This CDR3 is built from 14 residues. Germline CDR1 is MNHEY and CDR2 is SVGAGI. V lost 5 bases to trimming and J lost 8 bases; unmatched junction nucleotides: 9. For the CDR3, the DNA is TGTGCCAGCAGTCTGGGACAGGGAACGGTGGGCTACACCTTC. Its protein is CASSLGQGTVGYTF.

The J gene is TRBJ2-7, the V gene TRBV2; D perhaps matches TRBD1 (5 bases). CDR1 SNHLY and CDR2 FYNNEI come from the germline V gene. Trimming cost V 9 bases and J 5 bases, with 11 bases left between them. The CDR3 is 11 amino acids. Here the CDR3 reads CARGPTHEQYF. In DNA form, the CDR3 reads TGTGCCAGGGGGCCTACCCACGAGCAGTACTTC.